The 28 T cell receptor beta chains below all came from one sample that was sequenced in a study of OX40 agonist ivuxolimab in advanced cancers. Sequenced by immunoSEQ multiplex PCR; TCRdb stores in-frame clones only, minus some. The top ten hold 44% of the sample, which has about 13,000 clones, more than 75% seen once. This material consisted of CD4+ or CD8+ T cells sorted from blood, taken in a trial of the OX40 agonist ivuxolimab. Receptors originate from an adult with an advanced solid tumor such as melanoma, head and neck, liver or kidney cancer.

This chain links TRBV4-3 with TRBJ2-7, with D hard to call. Germline lookup yields CDR1 LGHNA and CDR2 YSLEER. The ends were cut back, 0 bases at V and 4 bases at J, with 10 bases in the middle. This CDR3 has 14 amino acids. The CDR3 sequence is CASSQDVGGYEQYF. CDR3 sequence (DNA): TGCGCCAGCAGCCAAGATGTGGGTGGGTACGAGCAGTACTTC.

V and J are TRBV5-4 and TRBJ2-7; 9 positions match TRBD2. Trimming took 0 bases from V and 5 from J; bases not matched to a gene: 6. Germline values: CDR1 SGHNT, CDR2 YYREEE (reference sequence). The CDR3 has 15 residues. The CDR3 protein is CASSLAGLAPHEQYF. CDR3 DNA: TGTGCCAGCAGCTTGGCGGGACTAGCTCCCCACGAGCAGTACTTC.

This chain connects TRBV11-2 to TRBJ1-4; perhaps TRBD1 as D (5 bases). Germline values: CDR1 SGHAT, CDR2 FQNNGV. The CDR3 sequence is 16 residues long. The V end was cut by 4 bases, the J end by 2 bases, with 14 bases between. The CDR3, as DNA: TGTGCCAGCAGCTCGGGACTCCTGACGACTAATGAAAAACTGTTTTTT. The encoded protein is CASSSGLLTTNEKLFF.

The chain couples TRBV4-1 to TRBJ2-5; 10 bases agree with TRBD1. J lost 4 bases, V lost 5 bases, and 10 bases had no gene match. This CDR3 is 16 amino acids long. Germline loops: CDR1 MGHRA, CDR2 YSYEKL. DNA for the CDR3: TGCGCCAGCAGCTCCTACGCCGGGACAGGGGTAGAGACCCAGTACTTC. Encoded protein: CASSSYAGTGVETQYF.

V gene TRBV29-1 combines with J gene TRBJ2-2; the D gene could be TRBD1 or TRBD2 (6 bases each). CDR1 is SQVTM and CDR2 is ANQGSEA in the germline V gene. The CDR3 extends over 14 amino acids. Trimming pared 4 bases from V and 6 bases from J, leaving 15 bases between. This CDR3 is CSVVGGEGAGELFF. In DNA, the CDR3 is TGCAGCGTTGTGGGGGGCGAGGGGGCCGGGGAGCTGTTTTTT.

The J gene is TRBJ2-7, the V gene TRBV5-1; 9 positions match TRBD1. Germline V lookup: CDR1 SGHRS, CDR2 YFSETQ. The length of the CDR3 is 14 residues. The V and J ends lost 3 bases and 5 bases, in that order; junction bases with no gene match: 6. The CDR3 DNA follows: TGCGCCAGCAGCTGGGGACAGGGTCTCGACGAGCAGTACTTC. This sequence encodes CASSWGQGLDEQYF.

This clone was counted a single time. The chain uses TRBV2 and TRBJ1-4, with a possible D match to TRBD1 (5 bases). Germline CDR1 and CDR2: SNHLY and FYNNEI. CDR3 size: 15 residues. Trimming left V 1 base short and J 7 bases short, with 13 bases between. The CDR3 loop is CASSEGGGVGEKLFF. CDR3 sequence (DNA): TGTGCCAGCAGTGAAGGTGGGGGAGTTGGTGAAAAACTGTTTTTT.

The rearrangement uses TRBV11-2 and TRBJ2-2; weak D call: TRBD2 (6 bases). CDR1 SGHAT and CDR2 FQNNGV come from the germline V gene. Deletions cut 5 bases from V and 7 bases from J, with 8 bases between. The CDR3 length is 12 residues. CDR3 sequence reads: CASSRGSGELFF. CDR3 bases: TGTGCCAGCAGCCGGGGGAGCGGGGAGCTGTTTTTT.

V is TRBV19 and J is TRBJ1-4, with 7 bases fitting TRBD1. CDR1 LNHDA and CDR2 SQIVND come from the germline V gene (reference sequence). The CDR3 has 14 residues. Unmatched junction bases numbered 3, after V lost 4 bases and J lost 4 bases. The CDR3 bases are TGTGCCAGTAGTACACGACAGGGTAATGAAAAACTGTTTTTT. It translates to CASSTRQGNEKLFF.

This clone is termed medium-sized. The V and J genes are TRBV6-1 and TRBJ2-7; D is undetermined. Trimming stripped 9 bases from V and 3 bases from J, with 6 bases between. CDR3 length: 10 amino acids. Germline loops: CDR1 MNHNS, CDR2 SASEGT. This CDR3 reads CASRIYEQYF. In DNA form, the CDR3 reads TGTGCCAGTCGCATCTACGAGCAGTACTTC.

The J gene is TRBJ2-4, the V gene TRBV5-1, with 7 bases fitting TRBD1. V was pared by 4 bases and J by 8 bases, with 12 bases of the junction left unmatched. CDR1 and CDR2 (germline): SGHRS, YFSETQ. This CDR3 region has 15 residues. The DNA of the CDR3 is TGCGCCAGCAGCCAGGGACAGCTCCCCGAGGACATTCAGTACTTC. Its protein is CASSQGQLPEDIQYF. Full variable domain (outside the CDR3, taken from reference TRBV5-1 and TRBJ2-4): KAGVTQTPRYLIKTRGQQVTLSCSPISGHRSVSWYQQTPGQGLQFLFEYFSETQRNKGNFPGRFSGRQFSNSRSEMNVSTLELGDSALYLCASSQGQLPEDIQYFGAGTRLSVL.

This chain links TRBV5-4 with TRBJ1-1; 7 nucleotides align to TRBD1. Germline CDR1 is SGHNT and CDR2 is YYREEE (reference sequence). CDR3 length: 15 residues. Unmatched junction bases numbered 7, after V lost 1 base and J lost 4 bases. For the CDR3, the DNA is TGTGCCAGCAGCTTGTTGCAGGGGGATGGCACTGAAGCTTTCTTT. Amino acids: CASSLLQGDGTEAFF.

V and J are TRBV7-9 and TRBJ2-2; tentative D call: TRBD1 (5 bases). Germline V gene data show CDR1 as SEHNR and CDR2 as FQNEAQ (reference sequence). The CDR3 length is 14 residues. V lost 0 bases to trimming and J lost 9 bases, with 11 bases between them. This chain's CDR3 is CASSLAPGNWELFF. Here the CDR3 DNA reads TGTGCCAGCAGCTTAGCCCCAGGGAACTGGGAGCTGTTTTTT.

This chain joins TRBV27 and TRBJ2-1, with D tentatively TRBD2 (5 bases). V was shortened by 3 bases and J by 3 bases, with 6 bases between the two germline ends. This CDR3 comprises 13 residues. The germline V gene has CDR1 MNHEY and CDR2 SMNVEV (reference sequence). The CDR3, as DNA: TGTGCCAGCAGTTTGAGGGTCTACAATGAGCAGTTCTTC. Protein sequence: CASSLRVYNEQFF.

J is TRBJ2-1 and V is TRBV7-2, with D perhaps assigned TRBD1 or TRBD2 (5 bases each). The CDR3 runs 14 residues. With 0 bases removed from V and 8 bases from J, the gap between germline ends came to 11 bases. The germline gives CDR1 SGHTA, CDR2 FQGNSA. The CDR3 protein is CASSLATGGDEQFF. CDR3 bases: TGTGCCAGCAGCTTAGCTACTGGGGGTGATGAGCAGTTCTTC.

This chain joins TRBV28 and TRBJ2-7; 9 bases are shared with TRBD1. The CDR3 runs to 14 residues. Germline V gene sequence: CDR1 MDHEN, CDR2 SYDVKM. After removal of 5 bases from V and 6 bases from J, the junction contained 8 bases not matched to a gene. CDR3 amino acids: CASSPRDREGEQYF. The CDR3 DNA follows: TGTGCCAGCAGTCCGAGGGACAGGGAAGGCGAGCAGTACTTC.

The chain is built from TRBV7-8 and TRBJ2-5; possible D gene TRBD1, 6 bases. The V gene's germline CDR1 is SGHVS and CDR2 FQNEAQ. V was clipped by 3 bases and J by 0 bases, with 8 bases between them. The CDR3 totals 14 residues. The CDR3 is CASSFGQYQETQYF. As DNA, the CDR3 is TGTGCCAGCAGCTTTGGACAGTACCAAGAGACCCAGTACTTC. Full variable domain (outside the CDR3, taken from reference TRBV7-8 and TRBJ2-5): GAGVSQSPRYKVAKRGQDVALRCDPISGHVSLFWYQQALGQGPEFLTYFQNEAQLDKSGLPSDRFFAERPEGSVSTLKIQRTQQEDSAVYLCASSFGQYQETQYFGPGTRLLVL.

The rearrangement uses TRBV6-1 and TRBJ2-2; maybe TRBD1 (5 bases). CDR3 length equals 12 residues. V was cut by 6 bases and J by 6 bases, with 8 bases left in between. Germline V gene lookup returns CDR1 MNHNS and CDR2 SASEGT. DNA of the CDR3: TGTGCCAGCAGAGGGGAATCCGGGGAGCTGTTTTTT. Its translation: CASRGESGELFF.

The chain is built from TRBV5-6 and TRBJ1-2; D gene uncertain. CDR1 SGHDT and CDR2 YYEEEE come from the germline V gene. The germline V and J ends were trimmed by 2 bases and 4 bases, with 15 bases remaining between them. The CDR3 has 15 residues. The CDR3 is CASSFYGRNFYGYTF. CDR3 DNA sequence: TGTGCCAGCAGCTTCTACGGGAGAAACTTCTATGGCTACACCTTC.

V and J are TRBV10-1 and TRBJ2-1, with D maybe TRBD2 (5 bases). V lost 3 bases and J 4 bases, leaving 13 bases between the germline ends. CDR1 is WNHNN and CDR2 is SYGVQD in the germline V gene (reference sequence). The CDR3 sequence is 15 residues long. The CDR3 loop reads CASSDMREPYNEQFF. The CDR3 DNA reads as TGCGCCAGCAGTGATATGAGGGAGCCGTACAATGAGCAGTTCTTC.

V gene TRBV11-2 combines with J gene TRBJ1-4; D is unclear. Germline V gene lookup returns CDR1 SGHAT and CDR2 FQNNGV. V was trimmed by 2 bases and J by 6 bases, leaving 7 bases between them. This CDR3 is 13 amino acids long. CDR3 residues: CASSLRGDEKLFF. In DNA form, the CDR3 reads TGTGCCAGCAGCTTACGGGGTGATGAAAAACTGTTTTTT.

This sequence joins TRBV9 and TRBJ2-1; no reliable D call. Germline V gene sequence: CDR1 SGDLS, CDR2 YYNGEE. This CDR3 spans 13 amino acids. V lost 0 bases and J 1 base, leaving 2 bases between the germline ends. This CDR3 reads CASSVASYNEQFF. The CDR3 coding sequence is TGTGCCAGCAGCGTAGCTTCCTACAATGAGCAGTTCTTC. The variable domain in full, completed from reference TRBV9 and TRBJ2-1, reads DSGVTQTPKHLITATGQRVTLRCSPRSGDLSVYWYQQSLDQGLQFLIQYYNGEERAKGNILERFSAQQFPDLHSELNLSSLELGDSALYFCASSVASYNEQFFGPGTRLTVL.

The chain is built from TRBV5-1 and TRBJ2-4; 8 bases match TRBD1. The germline CDR1 and CDR2 sequences are SGHRS and YFSETQ. CDR3 length: 14 residues. Trimming at V came to 6 bases and at J to 9 bases, leaving 11 bases not matched to a gene. The CDR3 DNA reads TGCGCCAGCAAAGCACAGGGGGGAGGCGGCATTCAGTACTTC. Translated: CASKAQGGGGIQYF.

Concerning this clone: At one end the junction does not follow the germline gene, possibly because of a read error. J is TRBJ2-3 and V is TRBV30; 12 nucleotides agree with TRBD2. There are 12 residues in the CDR3. Germline V CDR1 and CDR2: GTSNPN, SVGIG (reference sequence). The CDR3 loop reads CGTSGHTGTQYF. Written as DNA, the CDR3 is TGCGGGACTAGCGGGCACACAGGTACGCAGTATTTT.

V gene TRBV7-2 combines with J gene TRBJ2-7; 8 positions match TRBD1. Germline CDR1 and CDR2: SGHTA and FQGNSA. This CDR3 region has 15 residues. The J segment lost 2 bases and the V segment lost 1 base, leaving 4 bases of the junction unmatched. CDR3 region: CASSLGPGQAYEQYF. CDR3 sequence (DNA): TGTGCCAGCAGCTTAGGCCCGGGACAGGCCTACGAGCAGTACTTC.

The V call is TRBV9, the J call TRBJ1-1, with a possible D match to TRBD1 (5 bases). V dropped 3 bases and J dropped 7 bases, with 22 bases sitting between them. The CDR3 totals 16 residues. Germline V gene lookup returns CDR1 SGDLS and CDR2 YYNGEE. CDR3: CASSAETGPRAIEAFF. Written as DNA, the CDR3 is TGTGCCAGCAGCGCCGAGACGGGACCCAGGGCGATTGAAGCTTTCTTT.

The chain combines TRBV5-4 with TRBJ1-2, with D unresolved. V was pared by 0 bases and J by 6 bases, with 9 bases between. Looked up from germline, CDR1 is SGHNT and CDR2 is YYREEE (reference sequence). This CDR3 contains 13 residues. This CDR3 is CASSLGLANGYTF. The CDR3 nucleotides read TGTGCCAGCAGCTTGGGGCTTGCTAATGGCTACACCTTC.

V and J are TRBV4-1 and TRBJ2-1; no definite D call. Germline CDR1 is MGHRA and CDR2 is YSYEKL. Deletions cut 4 bases from V and 8 bases from J, with 15 bases between. The CDR3 contains 14 residues. The chain's CDR3 is CASSPSKKFDEQFF. The CDR3 DNA follows: TGCGCCAGCAGCCCCAGCAAGAAGTTCGATGAGCAGTTCTTC.